This TCR beta chain was observed in a study of OX40 agonist ivuxolimab in advanced cancers. Study-level background: Ivuxolimab, which targeted the costimulatory receptor OX40 (CD134), was an agonistic, fully human IgG2 monoclonal antibody. Intravenous ivuxolimab was administered to patients every 2 weeks at six dose levels: 0.01, 0.1, 0.3, 1.5, 3 and 10 mg/kg. Peripheral TCRbeta sequencing was intended to test whether TCR sequence diversity was altered and clonal T-cell expansion was caused by ivuxolimab. Among the roughly 52 dose-escalation patients, around 19 had hepatocellular carcinoma, 15 or so melanoma, 9 renal cell carcinoma and 9 head and neck cancer. In the dose-escalation cohort, more than 75% of patients were male, and the mean age was approximately 64 years, with a range of 23 to 79. Three dose-escalation patients achieved partial responses, one with hepatocellular carcinoma and two with cutaneous melanoma. The paper reports the monotherapy dose-escalation portion (N of about 51 patients) of the phase I ivuxolimab trial. Patients were allowed to have had prior anti-PD-1, anti-PD-L1 or anti-CTLA-4 therapy, and approximately 37% of the dose-escalation patients had been treated with checkpoint inhibitors. Here is what the overall study found, with its caveats: On average, CD8+ T cells showed more expanded clones than CD4+ T cells after ivuxolimab. Low levels of normalized T-cell clonal expansion were also seen in some patients who did not respond. In partial responders in the 0.1-3.0 mg/kg groups, normalized peripheral clonal expansion was found to be among the lowest, especially among CD8+ T cells. Antigen specificity was not determined for the clonally expanded peripheral T cells. At doses from 0.1 to 3.0 mg/kg, clonal expansion was seen in both CD4+ and CD8+ blood T cells between baseline and week 6.

Patients with autoimmune disease history or receiving systemic immunosuppression were excluded from the trial. Peripheral blood for TCR sequencing was drawn from every dose cohort at baseline, at cycle 4 day 1 and at cycle 7 day 1. Samples were obtained from an open-label, multicenter, first-in-human phase I dose-escalation trial of ivuxolimab. Adults with locally advanced or metastatic melanoma, renal cell, hepatocellular, or head and neck squamous cell carcinoma were enrolled in the trial. Before TCR sequencing, CD4+ and CD8+ T cells were separately sorted from peripheral blood. Sequences SEHNR (CDR1) and FQNEAQ (CDR2) are obtained from the germline V gene (reference sequence). Between the V and J ends, shortened by 2 bases and 2 bases respectively, the junction contains 7 bases. The CDR3 contains 13 residues, cysteine and phenylalanine counted. CDR3 DNA is the only sequence kept; it has 39 bases, read in frame from the first base.

Concerning this clone: Its recognized antigen is unknown. Nothing much larger sits one base from this clone, and base qualities are not available.

Genomic DNA was extracted from sorted cells for sequencing of the TCRbeta CDR3 region. The immunoSEQ Assay was used to sequence the TCRbeta CDR3 regions. This immuneACCESS table, as held by TCRdb, lists in-frame sequences with V and J called but not all clones. Of the missing ones, under half trace to an unresolved V gene in checked studies; the others have no known cause. The sample table lists tens of thousands of clones, 80% to 90% of them with a count of one. The leading ten clones occupy 8% to 10% of the sample. Recombination linked TRBV7-9 to TRBJ2-7; the D gene is perhaps TRBD1, from 6 matching bases. The specimen was CD4+ or CD8+ T cells sorted from blood, collected in a trial of the OX40 agonist ivuxolimab. The source of this sequence is an adult with an advanced solid tumor such as melanoma, head and neck, liver or kidney cancer. The CDR3: CASSLRDTYEQYF. The bases are TGTGCCAGCAGCTTAAGGGACACCTACGAGCAGTACTTC.